This T cell receptor (beta chain) is from a study of beta chain features in type 1 diabetes. Every isolated RNA sample was fully reverse transcribed, so sequencing captured expressed TCRB transcripts. Sequencing was performed with immunoSEQ multiplex PCR; in TCRdb, only in-frame clones are kept and a portion is missing. The repertoire has about 150,000 clones, 9% of them found once; the top ten carry 0.7%. General study results and limits: In all four CD4+ subsets, TCRB CDR3 length was significantly, moderately reduced in type 1 diabetes.

Using CD45RO/CCR7/CD25/CD127/CD95/CD27, CD4+ naive, central memory, regulatory and stem cell-like memory cells were sorted. As regards this clone: What it recognizes is unknown.

This clonotype was obtained from a woman in her 30s with type 1 diabetes. The sample was central memory CD4+ T cells from blood.

CDR3 amino acids: CASSSQGYGYTF. The CDR3 nucleotides read TGTGCCAGCAGTTCTCAGGGGTATGGCTACACCTTC. The chain has TRBV28 and TRBJ1-2; D is perhaps TRBD1 (6 bases). CDR1 is MDHEN, CDR2 SYDVKM, per germline. V was shortened by 4 bases and J by 5 bases, with 8 bases between the two germline ends. CDR3 length: 12 amino acids.